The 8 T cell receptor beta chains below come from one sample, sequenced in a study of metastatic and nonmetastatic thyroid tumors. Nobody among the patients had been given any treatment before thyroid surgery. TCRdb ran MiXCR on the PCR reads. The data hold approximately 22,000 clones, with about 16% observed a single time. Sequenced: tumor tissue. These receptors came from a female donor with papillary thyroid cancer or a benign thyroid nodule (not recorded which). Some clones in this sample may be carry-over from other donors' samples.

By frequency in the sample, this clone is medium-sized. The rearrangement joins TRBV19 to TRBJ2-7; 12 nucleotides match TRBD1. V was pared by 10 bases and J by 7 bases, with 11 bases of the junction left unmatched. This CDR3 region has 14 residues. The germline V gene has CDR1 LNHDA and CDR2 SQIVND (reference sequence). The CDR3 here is CATRPGQGAREQYF. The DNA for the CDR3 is TGTGCCACCAGACCGGGACAGGGGGCGCGTGAGCAGTACTTC. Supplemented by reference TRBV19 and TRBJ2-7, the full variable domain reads DGGITQSPKYLFRKEGQNVTLSCEQNLNHDAMYWYRQDPGQGLRLIYYSQIVNDFQKGDIAEGYSVSREKKESFPLTVTSAQKNPTAFYLCATRPGQGAREQYFGPGTRLTVT.

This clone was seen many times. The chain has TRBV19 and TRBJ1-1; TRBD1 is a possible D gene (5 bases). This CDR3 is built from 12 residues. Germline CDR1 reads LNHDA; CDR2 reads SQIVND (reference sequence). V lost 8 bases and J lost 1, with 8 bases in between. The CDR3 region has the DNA TGTGCCAGTGAGGGGAGGAACACTGAAGCTTTCTTT. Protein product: CASEGRNTEAFF. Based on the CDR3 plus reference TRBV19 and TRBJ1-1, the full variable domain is DGGITQSPKYLFRKEGQNVTLSCEQNLNHDAMYWYRQDPGQGLRLIYYSQIVNDFQKGDIAEGYSVSREKKESFPLTVTSAQKNPTAFYLCASEGRNTEAFFGQGTRLTVV.

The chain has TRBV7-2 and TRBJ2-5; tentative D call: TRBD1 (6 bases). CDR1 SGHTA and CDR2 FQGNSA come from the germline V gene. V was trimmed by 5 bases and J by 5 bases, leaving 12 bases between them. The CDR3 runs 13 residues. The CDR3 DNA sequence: TGTGCCAGCAGCCCGGACAGAAAGGAGACCCAGTACTTC. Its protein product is CASSPDRKETQYF.

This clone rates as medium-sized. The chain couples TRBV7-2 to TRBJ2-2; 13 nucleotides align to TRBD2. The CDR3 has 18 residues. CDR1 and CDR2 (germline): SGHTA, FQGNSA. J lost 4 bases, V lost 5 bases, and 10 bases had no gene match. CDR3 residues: CASSPGVGLAGATGELFF. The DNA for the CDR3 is TGTGCCAGCAGCCCAGGGGTCGGACTAGCGGGAGCCACCGGGGAGCTGTTTTTT.

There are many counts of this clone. The CDR3 protein is CATSARGQPRGAETQYF. CDR3 in DNA: TGTGCCACCAGCGCCCGGGGACAGCCAAGGGGGGCAGAGACCCAGTACTTC. V gene TRBV24-1 combines with J gene TRBJ2-5; TRBD1 might be the D (7 bases). The V gene's germline CDR1 is KGHDR and CDR2 SFDVKD. The CDR3 totals 17 residues. The germline V and J ends were trimmed by 7 bases and 4 bases, with 24 bases remaining between them.

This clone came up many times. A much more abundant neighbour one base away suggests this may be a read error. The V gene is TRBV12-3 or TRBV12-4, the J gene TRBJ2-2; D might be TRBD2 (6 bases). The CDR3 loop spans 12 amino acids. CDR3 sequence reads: CASSDPSGGLFF. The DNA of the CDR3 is TGTGCCAGCAGCGACCCCTCCGGGGGGCTGTTTTTT.

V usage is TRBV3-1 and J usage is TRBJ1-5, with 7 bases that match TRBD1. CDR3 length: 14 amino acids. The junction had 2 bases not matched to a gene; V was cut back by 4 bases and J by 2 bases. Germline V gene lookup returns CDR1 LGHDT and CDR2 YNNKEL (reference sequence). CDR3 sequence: CASSRQGRNQPQHF. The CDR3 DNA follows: TGTGCCAGCAGCCGACAGGGACGCAATCAGCCCCAGCATTTT.

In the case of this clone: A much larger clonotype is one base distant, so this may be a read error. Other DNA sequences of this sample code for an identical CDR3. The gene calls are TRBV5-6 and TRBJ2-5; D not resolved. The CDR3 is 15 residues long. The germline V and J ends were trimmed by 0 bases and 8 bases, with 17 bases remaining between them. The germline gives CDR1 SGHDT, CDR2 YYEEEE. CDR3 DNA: TGTGCCAGCAGCTTGGATCCTGATTTGCGGTCAACCCAGTACTTC. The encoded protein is CASSLDPDLRSTQYF. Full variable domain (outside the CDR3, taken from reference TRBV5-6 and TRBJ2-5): DAGVTQSPTHLIKTRGQQVTLRCSPKSGHDTVSWYQQALGQGPQFIFQYYEEEERQRGNFPDRFSGHQFPNYSSELNVNALLLGDSALYLCASSLDPDLRSTQYFGPGTRLLVL.